This is a list of T cell receptor beta chains from one sample in a study of T cells in localized non-small cell lung cancer. Sequencing was performed with immunoSEQ multiplex PCR; in TCRdb, only in-frame clones are kept and a portion is missing. The sample includes 50,000 to 75,000 clones, approximately 90% of them seen just once. Sequenced here: peripheral blood, sampled before any cancer treatment. The receptor set was obtained from a man aged 40 to 70 with stage I squamous cell lung carcinoma. Each CDR3 is given with its conserved first and last residue. A D gene is named only where the DNA matches it firmly. Size is stated for part of the rows, as once, few or many counts, or as a class when the clone is expanded.

CASSPSGAGQYF TGTGCCAGCAGCCCGTCCGGGGCCGGGCAGTACTTC TRBJ2-7 12 - - TRBV5-6
CASSEAGGGSEAFF TGTGCCAGCAGTGAAGCAGGTGGTGGGTCTGAAGCTTTCTTT TRBJ1-1 14 - - TRBV2
CASSGLAGSNEQFF TGCGCCAGCAGCGGACTAGCGGGAAGCAATGAGCAGTTCTTC TRBJ2-1 14 - TRBD2 TRBV4-3
CASSQDVRELRDNEQFF TGCGCCAGCAGCCAAGATGTACGGGAGCTTAGGGACAATGAGCAGTTCTTC TRBJ2-1 17 - - TRBV4-3
CASSPPFGEQYF TGTGCCAGCAGTCCCCCGTTTGGAGAGCAGTACTTC TRBJ2-7 12 - - TRBV28
CAWSVRRRGRDEKLFF TGTGCCTGGAGTGTACGCCGAAGGGGGCGCGATGAAAAACTGTTTTTT TRBJ1-4 16 - TRBD1 TRBV30
CASSFAGQSTDTQYF TGTGCCAGCAGCTTTGCGGGACAGAGCACAGATACGCAGTATTTT TRBJ2-3 15 - - TRBV5-5
CASSIGPSNQPQHF TGTGCCAGTAGTATAGGTCCGAGCAATCAGCCCCAGCATTTT TRBJ1-5 14 - - TRBV19
CAWGRINSPLHF TGTGCCTGGGGACGGATAAATTCACCCCTCCACTTT TRBJ1-6 12 - - TRBV30
CASSLDRGKEKLFF TGTGCCAGCAGCCTCGACAGGGGGAAGGAAAAACTGTTTTTT TRBJ1-4 14 - TRBD1 TRBV5-4
CASSLAADQNTGELFF TGTGCCAGCAGCTTAGCCGCGGACCAGAACACCGGGGAGCTGTTTTTT TRBJ2-2 16 - - TRBV7-2
CASSQDLRGKTQYF TGTGCCAGCAGCCAAGATCTTCGGGGAAAGACCCAGTACTTC TRBJ2-5 14 - - TRBV4-2
CASSDKKTSGTDTQYF TGCGCCAGCAGTGATAAGAAGACTAGCGGGACAGATACGCAGTATTTT TRBJ2-3 16 - TRBD2 TRBV10-1
CAWSTPGTPYEQYF TGTGCCTGGAGTACCCCCGGGACACCCTACGAGCAGTACTTC TRBJ2-7 14 - - TRBV30
CASSLVGQGSYEQYF TGCGCCAGCAGCTTGGTGGGGCAGGGCAGCTACGAGCAGTACTTC TRBJ2-7 15 - - TRBV5-1
CASSPRGSGLAAYEQYF TGTGCCAGCTCACCACGCGGGTCAGGCCTAGCTGCCTACGAGCAGTACTTC TRBJ2-7 17 - - TRBV18
CASSQDLGRVYEQYF TGTGCCAGCAGCCAAGATTTGGGCAGGGTCTACGAGCAGTACTTC TRBJ2-7 15 - - TRBV4-2
CASSPWDRYNEQFF TGTGCCAGCAGCCCCTGGGACCGATACAATGAGCAGTTCTTC TRBJ2-1 14 - - TRBV11-1
CASTPVGTNGYTF TGTGCCAGCACCCCCGTCGGGACAAATGGCTACACCTTC TRBJ1-2 13 - - TRBV6-1
CAISARGQGPIDYGYTF TGTGCCATCAGTGCAAGAGGACAGGGGCCCATTGACTATGGCTACACCTTC TRBJ1-2 17 - TRBD1 TRBV10-3
CASSQQSTGSREKLFF TGCGCCAGCAGCCAACAGTCGACAGGTAGTCGAGAAAAACTGTTTTTT TRBJ1-4 16 - - TRBV5-1
CASTDSGRGWGEQFF TGTGCCAGCACGGATAGCGGGAGGGGATGGGGTGAGCAGTTCTTC TRBJ2-1 15 - TRBD2 TRBV27
CASSPTFWAGQPQHF TGTGCCAGCAGCCCTACCTTCTGGGCTGGTCAGCCCCAGCATTTT TRBJ1-5 15 - - TRBV4-2
CASSPQVGDQAFF TGTGCCAGCAGCCCGCAAGTAGGTGATCAAGCTTTCTTT TRBJ1-1 13 - - TRBV28
CASSASGIGSYNEQFF TGTGCCAGCAGCGCTAGCGGGATTGGATCCTACAATGAGCAGTTCTTC TRBJ2-1 16 - TRBD2 TRBV9
CASSLRNSGINEQFF TGTGCCAGCAGCTTAAGAAACAGCGGGATAAATGAGCAGTTCTTC TRBJ2-1 15 - TRBD2 TRBV7-3
CASSATSGANVLTF TGTGCCAGCAGCGCTACGTCTGGGGCCAACGTCCTGACTTTC TRBJ2-6 14 once - TRBV7-2
CASSLNGLGETQYF TGTGCCAGCAGCTTAAATGGGTTGGGAGAGACCCAGTACTTC TRBJ2-5 14 once - TRBV7-9
CASSPDSYNEQFF TGTGCCAGCAGCCCTGACTCCTACAATGAGCAGTTCTTC TRBJ2-1 13 - - TRBV7-9
CSGGQGNTEAFF TGCAGCGGGGGACAGGGTAACACTGAAGCTTTCTTT TRBJ1-1 12 few TRBD1 TRBV29-1
CSVELGLEYNEQFF TGCAGCGTCGAATTGGGACTAGAGTACAATGAGCAGTTCTTC TRBJ2-1 14 - TRBD2 TRBV29-1
CASSPTYAEGAYGYTF TGTGCCAGCTCACCAACATACGCTGAAGGGGCCTATGGCTACACCTTC TRBJ1-2 16 few - TRBV18
CASSVRVLGTDTQYF TGTGCCAGCAGCGTCAGGGTTTTGGGCACAGATACGCAGTATTTT TRBJ2-3 15 - - TRBV28
CASSFLTGESDTQYF TGTGCCAGCAGTTTTTTGACAGGGGAATCAGATACGCAGTATTTT TRBJ2-3 15 - TRBD1 TRBV28
CASSFQQGYEQYF TGCGCCAGCAGCTTTCAACAGGGCTACGAGCAGTACTTC TRBJ2-7 13 - - TRBV5-1
CASSLDGIGTVSYEQYF TGCGCCAGCAGCTTGGACGGAATAGGGACGGTCTCCTACGAGCAGTACTTC TRBJ2-7 17 - - TRBV5-1
CASSEGDGFPYEQYF TGTGCCAGCAGTGAGGGTGACGGTTTCCCCTACGAGCAGTACTTC TRBJ2-7 15 - - TRBV28
CASSSRVGYGYTF TGTGCCAGCAGCTCCAGGGTGGGCTATGGCTACACCTTC TRBJ1-2 13 - - TRBV5-4